This entry is about one TCR beta chain. This clonotype came up a few times. Its antigen is not yet known. The sample holds no much larger clone one base away, and base qualities are not on file. Every donor was a healthy Caucasian. The sample comes from a study of identical twins (dated by TCRdb to the mid-2010s). Context from the whole study: The study deep-sequenced TCR alpha and beta repertoires from monozygotic twins, unrelated adults of various ages and cord blood to test whether fetal clonotypes persist. Replicate twin experiments were performed at different times using different library preparation protocols to rule out contamination.

Here is what the overall study found, with its caveats: In monozygotic twins, out-of-frame TCR alpha sharing was systematically underestimated by recombination models, although the models agreed with sharing between unrelated individuals. Abundant cord blood beta clonotypes carried fewer insertions; young adult naive repertoires showed a weaker similar trend, while memory repertoires showed none. Out-of-frame TCR alpha sequences shared between twins showed an excess of low generation-probability sequences compared with coincidental sharing between unrelated individuals. Because the same donors could not be followed over many years, the conclusions depended on cross-sectional statistical analysis. Invariant T cells such as MAIT and iNKT could partly confound zero-insertion analyses, though diverse VJ usage argued against this for most clonotypes. The excess sharing between twins in beta out-of-frame sequences was weaker because fewer shared sequences reduced the signal-to-noise ratio.

The library was produced with 5' RACE. The run used an Illumina HiSeq 2000. Template switching added a universal primer binding site, and the final cDNA carried a unique molecular identifier that allowed TCR cDNA molecules to be counted accurately. Specific primers in the conserved constant-segment region were used to synthesize first-strand cDNA for the TCR alpha and beta chains. To control for contamination, each cDNA library was double barcoded with a SMART-Mk sample barcode plus Illumina barcodes. TruSeq adapter sequences, together with Illumina sample barcodes, were added in two successive PCR steps. The Illumina HiSeq platform was used with custom primers to sequence TCR alpha and beta cDNA libraries. As for the authors' bioinformatics: MiGEC was used to process raw reads and extract unique molecular identifiers, and MiXCR was used to find CDR3 positions. Recombination models were inferred per individual with the repgenHMM and IGoR tools using an EM algorithm. The analysis of shared clonotypes was done with the tcR package in R, with sharing normalized by the product of cloneset sizes. To study raw recombination free of thymic and clonal selection effects, out-of-frame nonproductive sequences were analyzed. The public reads were quality trimmed at Q25 with fastp and then assembled into clones with MiXCR by TCRdb, keeping productive beta chains. Entries are consolidated by CDR3 protein sequence, retaining the most common genes and DNA. These V and J calls originate from TCRdb's pipeline instead of the authors' own analysis. Across this sample there are roughly 1.6 million distinct CDR3 sequences, with under 35% seen only once. The ten top clones hold roughly 0.3% of the sample.

At the junction V is shortened by 0 bases and J by 7 bases, with 10 bases in between. CDR1 and CDR2 were assigned from the germline V gene as KGHSH and LQKENI. The CDR3 measures 13 amino acids from cysteine to phenylalanine. The sequence is cut down to CDR3 DNA, 39 bases in frame from base 1. The sequence joins TRBV18 to TRBJ2-7, with TRBD2 as a weak D call on 5 bases. This TCR derives from a newborn girl in good health. The material sequenced was cord blood. The DNA sequence follows: TGTGCCAGCTCACCACCGAGGGTCAATGAGCAGTACTTC. This codes for CASSPPRVNEQYF.